The 3 T cell receptor beta chains given below trace back to one sample, sequenced in a study of blood T cells in healthy people across ages. PCR was performed a second time for roughly 7 to 12 cycles using a sample-barcoded 5' primer and a J-beta primer mix. Each CDR3 protein gets one entry after TCRdb re-called the 5' RACE reads with MiXCR. The sample has about 730,000 distinct CDR3 sequences; roughly 41% are singletons. The material sequenced was blood. These receptors originate from a woman in her sixties or seventies in good health.

This sequence joins TRBV12-3 or TRBV12-4 and TRBJ2-6, with D tentatively TRBD1 (5 bases). Trimming took off 7 bases at V and 6 bases at J, with 31 bases between the two ends. This CDR3 comprises 20 residues. In nucleotides, the CDR3 is TGTGCCAGCAATCACTTACCCCTCAGGCAGGGCCTTGGTGAGGCCAACGTCCTGACTTTC. This codes for CASNHLPLRQGLGEANVLTF.

This clonotype appeared once. The chain employs TRBV18 and TRBJ2-5; tentative D call: TRBD2 (5 bases). The CDR3 spans 15 residues. Germline CDR1 reads KGHSH; CDR2 reads LQKENI. V was clipped by 0 bases and J by 11 bases, with 19 bases between them. CDR3 protein: CASSPPSGSHNEQYF. The CDR3, as DNA: TGTGCCAGCTCACCACCGAGCGGTAGCCACAATGAGCAGTACTTC.

The V call is TRBV21-1, the J call TRBJ2-7; the tabulated D call, TRBD1, remains unverified against the DNA. The DNA end is more similar to TRBJ2-4, so the J call may be wrong. TRBV21-1 counts as a pseudogene. CDR3 length: 17 amino acids. CDR3 DNA: TGTGCCAGCAGCAAAGATCGGAACAGGGGGGCCAAAAACATTCAGTACTTC. Its translation is CASSKDRNRGAKNIQYF.